This T cell receptor (beta chain) comes out of a study of cytomegalovirus exposure and HLA in healthy donors. Study-wide results and caveats: Overall, approximately 150 TCR beta chains were annotated as cytomegalovirus-associated. Most TCR sequences were rare, but some public TCRs occurred in many donors. As confirmed in vitro, a few CMV-associated chains were specific for CMV antigens.

The roughly 120-subject validation cohort, separate from the roughly 700-subject first cohort, included the donors. V trimming: 1 base; J trimming: 7 bases; junction bases outside the gene matches: 8. Germline V lookup: CDR1 SEHNR, CDR2 FQNEAQ (reference sequence). This CDR3 spans 15 amino acids. The method was immunoSEQ multiplex PCR; TCRdb's version includes in-frame clones alone and lacks a portion of them. This table has about 240,000 clones, 86% appearing once. Comments on this clone: The antigen is not known.

This rearrangement joins TRBV7-9 to TRBJ2-7, with TRBD2 matching 9 bases. Material: PBMCs. The clonotype was recovered from a woman in her 30s in good health and CMV-seropositive. CDR3 nucleotides: TGTGCCAGCAGCTTAGTGGGACTAGCTGCCTTTGAGCAGTACTTC. This gives the protein CASSLVGLAAFEQYF.